These T cell receptor beta chains were read from a single sample in a study of blood T cell repertoires in COVID-19. Sequencing used immunoSEQ multiplex PCR; TCRdb keeps in-frame clones, though not all of them. This sample carries some 14,000 clones, approximately 72% of them seen once, and the ten largest clones take over 40%. The sample consisted of peripheral blood. The origin of the receptors is a woman aged 80 or over with acute or convalescent COVID-19. The CDR3 runs from the conserved cysteine through the conserved F or W. The D gene is left open where the match is weak. Clone size is shown for a subset of rows, as once, few, many or a class of expanded clone.

TRBD1	TRBV2	.	TRBJ1-6	CASRIGQADSPLHF	TGTGCCAGCCGAATAGGACAGGCTGATTCACCCCTCCACTTT
.	TRBV28	.	TRBJ1-5	CASSPQVGGATHQPQHF	TGTGCCAGCAGCCCACAGGTCGGAGGGGCCACACATCAGCCCCAGCATTTT
.	TRBV19	.	TRBJ2-7	CASNRDKSSYEQYF	TGTGCCAGTAACCGGGACAAGAGCTCCTACGAGCAGTACTTC
.	TRBV5-1	.	TRBJ1-6	CASSLVEGWNSPLHF	TGCGCCAGCAGCTTGGTGGAGGGCTGGAATTCACCCCTCCACTTT
TRBD1	TRBV5-4	.	TRBJ1-4	CASSRQGAVEKLFF	TGTGCCAGCAGCCGACAGGGGGCAGTTGAAAAACTGTTTTTT
TRBD1	TRBV19	.	TRBJ1-1	CASSPSPTGRNTEAFF	TGTGCCAGTAGCCCTTCCCCGACAGGGAGGAACACTGAAGCTTTCTTT
.	TRBV18	once	TRBJ1-2	CASSPPGGSYTF	TGTGCCAGCTCACCACCAGGAGGGAGCTACACCTTC
.	TRBV9	.	TRBJ1-1	CASSPQGSDTEAFF	TGTGCCAGCAGTCCACAGGGATCGGACACTGAAGCTTTCTTT
TRBD2	TRBV11-2	.	TRBJ2-1	CASSPIGGSEQFF	TGTGCCAGCAGCCCCATCGGGGGGTCCGAGCAGTTCTTC
.	TRBV7-8	.	TRBJ2-1	CASSLSSSSYNEQFF	TGTGCCAGCAGCTTATCGTCCTCCTCCTACAATGAGCAGTTCTTC
.	TRBV7-2	.	TRBJ2-1	CASSLWRSSEGEQFF	TGTGCCAGCAGCTTATGGCGATCCAGCGAAGGTGAGCAGTTCTTC
TRBD2	TRBV23-1	once	TRBJ2-3	CASSQSEGLAGAPLLTDTQYF	TGCGCCAGCAGTCAATCGGAGGGTCTAGCGGGGGCCCCGCTCCTCACAGATACGCAGTATTTT
.	TRBV29-1	.	TRBJ1-2	CSARGGYGYTF	TGCAGCGCCCGAGGGGGCTATGGCTACACCTTC
.	TRBV7-2	.	TRBJ2-1	CASSLIGLHNEQFF	TGTGCCAGCAGCTTAATCGGACTACACAATGAGCAGTTCTTC
.	TRBV7-8	few	TRBJ2-1	CASSLGGGMYNEQFF	TGTGCCAGCAGCTTAGGCGGGGGCATGTACAATGAGCAGTTCTTC
TRBD1	TRBV5-4	many	TRBJ1-1	CASSGRDRDTEAFF	TGTGCCAGCAGCGGCCGGGACAGGGACACTGAAGCTTTCTTT
.	TRBV28	.	TRBJ2-4	CASSLQVKNIQYF	TGTGCCAGCAGTTTACAGGTCAAAAACATTCAGTACTTC
.	TRBV18	.	TRBJ2-5	CASSPPGQTQYF	TGTGCCAGCTCACCACCGGGGCAGACCCAGTACTTC
.	TRBV5-4	.	TRBJ2-5	CASSLELASGETQYF	TGTGCCAGCAGCTTGGAGCTAGCATCGGGGGAGACCCAGTACTTC
TRBD2	TRBV14	.	TRBJ2-1	CASRRTSGSYNEQFF	TGTGCCAGCAGACGTACTAGCGGGTCCTACAATGAGCAGTTCTTC
TRBD1	TRBV7-2	.	TRBJ1-4	CASSPDRGGNEKLFF	TGTGCCAGCAGCCCAGACAGGGGAGGAAATGAAAAACTGTTTTTT
TRBD2	TRBV5-4	once	TRBJ2-3	CASRGARGGSTDTQYF	TGTGCCAGCAGGGGCGCGCGGGGGGGAAGCACAGATACGCAGTATTTT
.	TRBV6-9	once	TRBJ1-5	CASSYRGNQPQHF	TGTGCCAGCAGTTACAGGGGCAATCAGCCCCAGCATTTT
TRBD2	TRBV10-1	.	TRBJ2-3	CASSRPGTRDGSDTQYF	TGCGCCAGCAGCCGCCCCGGGACTAGAGACGGTTCAGATACGCAGTATTTT
.	TRBV6-2/TRBV6-3	.	TRBJ2-3	CASSRGPVDTQYF	TGTGCCAGCAGCCGAGGGCCCGTGGATACGCAGTATTTT
.	TRBV28	.	TRBJ2-1	CASSLFATGAYNEQFF	TGTGCCAGCAGTTTATTCGCCACGGGGGCCTACAATGAGCAGTTCTTC
.	TRBV5-1	.	TRBJ2-2	CASTDSRKNTGELFF	TGCGCCAGCACTGACTCCCGAAAGAACACCGGGGAGCTGTTTTTT
.	TRBV24-1	.	TRBJ2-1	CATLGLDSGANEQFF	TGTGCCACCCTGGGCCTGGACAGTGGGGCAAATGAGCAGTTCTTC
TRBD1	TRBV19	.	TRBJ1-1	CASSTTGGTEAFF	TGTGCCAGTAGTACAACAGGGGGCACTGAAGCTTTCTTT
.	TRBV11-3	.	TRBJ2-2	CASSLAWNTGELFF	TGTGCCAGCAGCTTAGCCTGGAACACCGGGGAGCTGTTTTTT
.	TRBV7-2	.	TRBJ2-2	CASSFGPGLAGEITGELFF	.
.	TRBV29-1	.	TRBJ1-2	CSVTGNYGYTF	TGCAGCGTCACAGGGAACTATGGCTACACCTTC
TRBD1	TRBV20-1	.	TRBJ1-2	CSASLPGGNYGYTF	TGCAGTGCTAGTCTGCCAGGGGGAAACTATGGCTACACCTTC
.	TRBV6-2/TRBV6-3	.	TRBJ1-5	CASSYSIGRGSGQPQHF	TGTGCCAGCAGTTACTCGATTGGCAGGGGCTCGGGTCAGCCCCAGCATTTT
.	TRBV5-5	.	TRBJ2-5	CASSRGTYQETQYF	TGTGCCAGCAGCCGGGGAACATATCAAGAGACCCAGTACTTC
.	TRBV18	.	TRBJ1-4	CASSPGQFATNEKLFF	TGTGCCAGCTCACCTGGTCAGTTCGCAACTAATGAAAAACTGTTTTTT
.	TRBV7-8	.	TRBJ1-2	CASSPYGGARGYTF	TGTGCCAGCAGCCCCTATGGGGGGGCGCGTGGCTACACCTTC
.	TRBV7-2	hyperexpanded	TRBJ1-5	CASSLEGGSNQPQHF	TGTGCCAGCAGCTTAGAGGGGGGGAGCAATCAGCCCCAGCATTTT
TRBD1	TRBV4-2	.	TRBJ1-2	CASSRSQGEGDGYTF	TGTGCCAGCAGCCGAAGCCAGGGGGAAGGAGATGGCTACACCTTC
TRBD1	TRBV5-7	.	TRBJ2-7	CASSLGGTGGEQYF	TGTGCCAGCAGCTTGGGTGGGACAGGGGGCGAGCAGTACTTC
TRBD1	TRBV5-4	.	TRBJ1-2	CASSSPGGNYGYTF	TGTGCCAGCAGCTCCCCAGGGGGGAACTATGGCTACACCTTC
.	TRBV4-1	.	TRBJ1-5	CASSQEGGRGPSNQPQHF	TGCGCCAGCAGCCAAGAAGGCGGCAGGGGCCCTAGCAATCAGCCCCAGCATTTT
.	TRBV6-1	.	TRBJ1-2	CASSPQGDYGYTF	TGTGCCAGCAGTCCACAGGGTGACTATGGCTACACCTTC